A selection of T cell receptor beta chains follows, all from one sample in a study of T cell responses to AZD1222 COVID-19 vaccine. Assay: immunoSEQ multiplex PCR; the TCRdb copy retains only in-frame clones and omits some. The sample gives approximately 130,000 clones, approximately 83% of which show up once; approximately 8.8% is in the top ten. The sample in question was peripheral blood, obtained on day 0 of AZD1222 vaccination. The receptors stem from an adult in good health. The CDR3 runs from the conserved cysteine through the conserved F or W. The D gene is left open where the match is weak. The size entry is marked missing in some rows and otherwise reads once, few, many or a size class.

d_call,v_call,clone_size,j_call,cdr3_aa,cdr3_nt
TRBD1,TRBV9,.,TRBJ1-2,CASSVIKDRLLDGYTF,TGTGCCAGCAGCGTAATCAAGGACAGGTTGCTTGATGGCTACACCTTC
.,TRBV10-3,.,TRBJ2-7,CAISRPPAGSHEQYF,TGTGCCATCAGTCGCCCCCCTGCCGGGTCCCACGAGCAGTACTTC
.,TRBV7-9,.,TRBJ2-7,CASTPVRLSYEQYF,TGTGCCAGCACCCCGGTTCGTTTAAGCTACGAGCAGTACTTC
.,TRBV11-2,.,TRBJ1-1,CASSSPGREETEAFF,TGTGCCAGCAGCTCTCCGGGACGAGAGGAGACTGAAGCTTTCTTT
.,TRBV7-3,.,TRBJ2-3,CASSLGSTDTQYF,TGTGCCAGCAGCTTGGGGAGCACAGATACGCAGTATTTT
.,TRBV27,once,TRBJ2-2,CASSPQAQATGELFF,TGTGCCAGCAGTCCACAAGCACAAGCTACCGGGGAGCTGTTTTTT
TRBD2,TRBV6-1,once,TRBJ2-7,CASSDRGSGGAYEQYF,TGTGCCAGCAGTGACAGGGGTAGCGGGGGGGCCTACGAGCAGTACTTC
.,TRBV19,.,TRBJ2-6,CASSGANVLTF,TGTGCCAGTTCTGGGGCCAACGTCCTGACTTTC
TRBD2,TRBV5-5,.,TRBJ2-3,CASSWELAGGVTDTQYF,TGTGCCAGCAGCTGGGAACTAGCGGGGGGAGTCACAGATACGCAGTATTTT
.,TRBV6-5,.,TRBJ2-2,CASSTQGSNTGELFF,TGTGCCAGTAGTACGCAGGGTTCGAACACCGGGGAGCTGTTTTTT
TRBD1,TRBV7-9,.,TRBJ1-2,CASSPRGIDGYTF,TGTGCCAGCAGCCCCAGGGGGATCGATGGCTACACCTTC
.,TRBV6-5,.,TRBJ1-2,CASGTTGQNYGYTF,TGTGCCAGCGGTACGACCGGGCAGAACTATGGCTACACCTTC
TRBD2,TRBV5-1,.,TRBJ2-5,CASSSALAGGGTETQYF,TGCGCCAGCAGCTCGGCACTAGCGGGAGGGGGTACGGAGACCCAGTACTTC
TRBD1,TRBV6-5,.,TRBJ2-7,CASSRSEWTGYEQYF,TGTGCCAGCAGCCGGAGTGAGTGGACAGGTTACGAGCAGTACTTC
TRBD1,TRBV4-2,.,TRBJ2-7,CASSLRTGYYEQYF,TGTGCCAGCAGCCTGCGGACAGGGTATTACGAGCAGTACTTC
.,TRBV21-1,.,TRBJ2-7,CASSNWTGRNYEQYF,TGTGCCAGCAGCAACTGGACAGGGAGGAATTACGAGCAGTACTTC
TRBD2,TRBV6-1,.,TRBJ2-1,CASSETSGGSYNEQFF,TGTGCCAGCAGTGAAACTAGCGGGGGGTCCTACAATGAGCAGTTCTTC
.,TRBV18,.,TRBJ2-2,CASSLDQAVNTGELFF,TGTGCCAGCTCCCTCGATCAGGCAGTTAACACCGGGGAGCTGTTTTTT
.,TRBV5-1,.,TRBJ2-7,CASSLSLEGWGYEQYF,TGCGCCAGCAGCTTATCCTTGGAGGGCTGGGGGTACGAGCAGTACTTC
TRBD1,TRBV13,.,TRBJ1-2,CASSPDRDYGYTF,TGTGCCAGCAGCCCCGACAGGGACTATGGCTACACCTTC
.,TRBV18,.,TRBJ2-7,CASSPSSLPNYEQYF,TGTGCCAGCTCACCAAGCAGTTTGCCAAACTACGAGCAGTACTTC
.,TRBV7-6,.,TRBJ1-3,CASSLEGSVSSGNTIYF,TGTGCCAGCAGCTTAGAAGGGTCGGTAAGCTCTGGAAACACCATATATTTT
.,TRBV7-8,medium-sized,TRBJ2-3,CASSLYGEGGDTQYF,TGTGCCAGCAGCTTATATGGCGAAGGAGGAGATACGCAGTATTTT
.,TRBV27,.,TRBJ1-1,CASSWGDRMNTEAFF,TGTGCCAGCAGTTGGGGAGACAGGATGAACACTGAAGCTTTCTTT
.,TRBV5-1,.,TRBJ1-5,CASSLAENQPQHF,TGCGCCAGCAGCTTGGCTGAGAATCAGCCCCAGCATTTT
TRBD2,TRBV24-1,.,TRBJ2-3,CATSDATSSDTQYF,TGTGCCACCAGTGATGCGACTAGCTCGGATACGCAGTATTTT
.,TRBV27,.,TRBJ1-5,CASSLGGGQPQHF,TGTGCCAGCAGCCTAGGGGGAGGTCAGCCCCAGCATTTT
TRBD1,TRBV19,.,TRBJ1-1,CASRGDRGLLLTNTEAFF,TGTGCCAGTAGAGGGGACAGGGGACTCCTACTAACAAACACTGAAGCTTTCTTT
.,TRBV18,.,TRBJ1-1,CASSPIQNTEAFF,TGTGCCAGCTCACCAATTCAGAACACTGAAGCTTTCTTT
.,TRBV5-6,.,TRBJ1-6,CASSEGRRYNSPLHF,TGTGCCAGCAGCGAGGGACGCCGCTATAATTCACCCCTCCACTTT
.,TRBV19,.,TRBJ2-1,CASRPRGGLRGNEQFF,TGTGCCAGTCGCCCCAGGGGGGGACTTCGAGGAAATGAGCAGTTCTTC
.,TRBV6-5,.,TRBJ2-7,CASSSLYEQYF,TGTGCCAGCAGTTCACTTTACGAGCAGTACTTC
TRBD1,TRBV11-2,.,TRBJ2-7,CASSLGSGQIKQYF,TGTGCCAGCAGCTTAGGATCGGGACAGATCAAGCAGTACTTC
.,TRBV18,.,TRBJ1-1,CASSPLPANTEAFF,TGTGCCAGCTCACCACTGCCAGCGAACACTGAAGCTTTCTTT
.,TRBV6-5,.,TRBJ2-1,CASSPRGGLYNEQFF,TGTGCCAGCAGTCCGCGCGGGGGCCTATACAATGAGCAGTTCTTC
.,TRBV30,.,TRBJ2-6,CAWSRRSGANVLTF,TGTGCCTGGAGTCGGCGCTCTGGGGCCAACGTCCTGACTTTC